This T cell receptor (beta chain) originates from a study of blood T cell repertoires in COVID-19. Overall study: Sites in the United States, Italy and Spain provided acute and convalescent COVID-19 samples.

CDR3 length: 11 residues. Per germline, CDR1 SGDLS and CDR2 YYNGEE. The V end was cut by 0 bases, the J end by 7 bases, with 2 bases between. TCRdb keeps only in-frame clones here, not all; method: immunoSEQ multiplex PCR. The data hold about 94,000 clones, with 80% observed a single time. This clone came up a few times. The J gene is TRBJ2-1, the V gene TRBV9; D is uncertain. This TCR was sampled from a woman at least 80 years old with acute or convalescent COVID-19. The sample consisted of peripheral blood. The CDR3 protein is CASSVANEQFF. CDR3 sequence (DNA): TGTGCCAGCAGCGTAGCTAATGAGCAGTTCTTC.